This TCR beta chain derives from a study of cytomegalovirus exposure and HLA in healthy donors. The study, taken as a whole, reports: For most TCR sequences rarity was the rule, although some public TCRs occurred in many donors. In a later analysis, the majority of CMV-associated beta chains seemingly showed HLA restriction. TCR beta sequences reportedly predicted the HLA-A and HLA-B alleles of most subjects accurately.

About this clone: The antigen remains unidentified.

With 8 bases clipped from V and 1 base from J, the junction kept 8 bases outside the gene matches. Per germline, CDR1 SGHDT and CDR2 YYEEEE. There are 14 residues in the CDR3. PCR amplification relied on 60 Vbeta primers (plus 13 Jbeta primers). TCRdb keeps only in-frame clones here, not all; method: immunoSEQ multiplex PCR. Here the sample spans some 160,000 clones, roughly 80% being singletons. This sequence joins TRBV5-6 and TRBJ2-5; 7 nucleotides match TRBD1. This clonotype originated in a man over 45 in good health and CMV-seropositive. The sample consisted of PBMCs. The CDR3 sequence: CASTGDRIQETQYF. Written as DNA, the CDR3 is TGTGCCAGTACAGGGGACCGGATCCAAGAGACCCAGTACTTC.